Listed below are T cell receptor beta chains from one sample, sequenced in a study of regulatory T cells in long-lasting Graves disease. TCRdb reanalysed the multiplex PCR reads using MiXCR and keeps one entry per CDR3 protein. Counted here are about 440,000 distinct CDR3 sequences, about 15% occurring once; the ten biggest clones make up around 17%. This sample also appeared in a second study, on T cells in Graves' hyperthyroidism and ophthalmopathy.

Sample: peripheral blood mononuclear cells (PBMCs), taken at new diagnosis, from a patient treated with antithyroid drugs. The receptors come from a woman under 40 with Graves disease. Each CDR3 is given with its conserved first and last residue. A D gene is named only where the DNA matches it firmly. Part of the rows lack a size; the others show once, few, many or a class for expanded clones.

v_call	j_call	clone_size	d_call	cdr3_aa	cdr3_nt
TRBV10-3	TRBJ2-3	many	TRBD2	CAISESAGGPTDTQYF	TGTGCCATCAGTGAGTCTGCGGGAGGGCCTACAGATACGCAGTATTTT
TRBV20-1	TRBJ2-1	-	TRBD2	CSARDLLAGNHNEQFF	TGCAGTGCTAGAGATCTTCTAGCGGGCAACCACAATGAGCAGTTCTTC
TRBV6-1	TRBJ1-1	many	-	CASSELTGGTEAFF	TGTGCCAGCAGTGAGCTGACGGGGGGCACTGAAGCTTTCTTT
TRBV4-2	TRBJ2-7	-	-	CASSQAAGTSAYEQYF	TGTGCCAGCAGCCAAGCTGCCGGGACATCCGCCTACGAGCAGTACTTC
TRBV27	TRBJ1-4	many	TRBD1	CASSPRQGRDEKLFF	TGTGCCAGCAGTCCTCGACAGGGAAGGGATGAAAAACTGTTTTTT
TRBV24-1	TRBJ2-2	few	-	CATSVETPNTGELFF	TGTGCCACCAGTGTGGAGACCCCGAACACCGGGGAGCTGTTTTTT
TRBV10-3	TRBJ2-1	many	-	CAIRLASNEQFF	TGTGCCATCAGGCTAGCTAGCAATGAGCAGTTCTTC
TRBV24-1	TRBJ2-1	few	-	CATSDPPRDNEQFF	TGTGCCACCAGTGATCCACCCCGGGACAATGAGCAGTTCTTC
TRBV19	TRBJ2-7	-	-	CASSRRRQESSYEQYF	TGTGCCAGTAGTAGACGTCGACAGGAGAGCTCCTACGAGCAGTACTTC
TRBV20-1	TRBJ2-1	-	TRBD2	CSGGGGRARSNEQFF	TGCAGTGGAGGTGGCGGGAGGGCCAGGTCGAATGAGCAGTTCTTC
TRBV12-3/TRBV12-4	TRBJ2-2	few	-	CASSFSQGPTGELFF	TGTGCCAGCAGTTTCTCGCAGGGGCCAACCGGGGAGCTGTTTTTT
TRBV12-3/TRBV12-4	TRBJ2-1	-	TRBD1	CASVQGNGMTNNEQFF	TGTGCCAGCGTACAGGGGAACGGGATGACAAACAATGAGCAGTTCTTC